The 22 T cell receptor beta chains reported below all come from one sample, sequenced in a study of CD8+ T cells in alopecia areata (dated by TCRdb to the late 2010s). Library generation was performed with the immunoSEQ multiplex PCR assay. To provide template for TCR sequencing, every sample had RNA extracted and reverse transcribed into cDNA. This is the immuneACCESS table as TCRdb keeps it, with only in-frame sequences that have V and J called. A part of the clones is gone; compared with another copy, unresolved V genes explain less than half, and the rest is unexplained. The sample table contains more than 95,000 clones; only one count was recorded for approximately 52% of them. Around 30% of the sample rests with the top ten. Sample time point, as interpreted from the label and publication: around 4 weeks on oral tofacitinib. Per the publication, the treatment or condition label means: oral pan-JAK inhibitor, 5-10 mg twice daily.

Sequencing used CD8+ T cells sorted from blood, obtained at week 4, from a patient treated with tofacitinib. The receptors here all came from a human donor with alopecia areata.

The table lists this clone with a count of one. One junction end does not reproduce the germline sequence, and a read error may be involved. The rearrangement uses TRBV29-1 and TRBJ2-1, with a tentative D call TRBD2 (5 bases). The CDR3 is 12 amino acids. Per germline, CDR1 SQVTM and CDR2 ANQGSEA. CDR3 nucleotides: TGCAGCGTTGAAATCGGGGAAAATGACCAGTTCTTC. Its translation: CSVEIGENDQFF.

This CDR3 reads CATGDRGNEQFF. The CDR3 region has the DNA TGTGCCACTGGGGACAGGGGAAATGAGCAGTTCTTC. The chain carries TRBV19 and TRBJ2-1; 10 positions match TRBD1. The CDR3 runs 12 residues. From germline, CDR1 is LNHDA and CDR2 SQIVND (reference sequence). V was clipped by 10 bases and J by 7 bases; unmatched bases: 4.

This clone was seen a handful of times. The gene calls are TRBV25-1 and TRBJ2-2, with D perhaps matching TRBD1 (5 bases). This CDR3 has 16 residues. V gave up 6 bases and J gave up 3 bases, with 17 bases separating them. Germline V lookup: CDR1 MGHDK, CDR2 SYGVNS. The CDR3 DNA is TGTGCCAGCAGGGGGAAATCCCAGGGCTACACCGGGGAGCTGTTTTTT. Encoded protein: CASRGKSQGYTGELFF.

A few counts support this clone. The CDR3 sequence is CASSPGTSGGPTSIQYF. In DNA, the CDR3 is TGTGCCAGCAGCCCCGGGACTAGCGGGGGGCCCACCAGCATTCAGTACTTC. The rearrangement links TRBV5-4 to TRBJ2-4; 15 bases fit TRBD2. The CDR3 runs to 17 residues. In germline, CDR1 is SGHNT, CDR2 YYREEE (reference sequence). V trimming: 4 bases; J trimming: 9 bases; junction bases outside the gene matches: 11.

The chain's CDR3 is CASSLLGRGHEQYF. Here the CDR3 DNA reads TGTGCCAGCAGTTTATTAGGCAGGGGCCACGAGCAGTACTTC. The chain recombines TRBV27 with TRBJ2-7; D may be TRBD1 (6 bases). The length of the CDR3 is 14 residues. V was cut by 1 base and J by 5 bases, with 12 bases left in between. The germline gives CDR1 MNHEY, CDR2 SMNVEV (reference sequence).

The gene calls are TRBV6-5 and TRBJ1-5; D is unclear. The CDR3 spans 14 residues. Trimming removed 5 bases at V and 6 bases at J, with 14 bases between. Looked up from germline, CDR1 is MNHEY and CDR2 is SVGAGI. CDR3 loop: CASSQSRSGQPQHF. CDR3 bases: TGTGCCAGCAGTCAGTCCCGATCCGGTCAGCCCCAGCATTTT.

The chain recombines TRBV30 with TRBJ2-3, with 11 bases fitting TRBD2. The V and J ends lost 0 bases and 6 bases, in that order; junction bases with no gene match: 8. The CDR3 covers 16 residues. Looked up from germline, CDR1 is GTSNPN and CDR2 is SVGIG (reference sequence). In nucleotides, the CDR3 is TGTGCCTGGAGTGTGGCTAGCGGGGGGTTAAGGGATACGCAGTATTTT. This gives the protein CAWSVASGGLRDTQYF.

As regards this clone: Distinct nucleotide sequences in the sample also encode this CDR3. V is TRBV28 and J is TRBJ2-1; D gene unclear. Trimming removed 2 bases from V and 0 bases from J, with 8 bases in between. CDR3 size: 15 residues. Germline V gene lookup returns CDR1 MDHEN and CDR2 SYDVKM. The CDR3 bases are TGTGCCAGCAGTTTACTCGGTAACTCCTACAATGAGCAGTTCTTC. Encoded protein: CASSLLGNSYNEQFF. Full variable domain (remainder filled in from reference TRBV28 and TRBJ2-1): DVKVTQSSRYLVKRTGEKVFLECVQDMDHENMFWYRQDPGLGLRLIYFSYDVKMKEKGDIPEGYSVSREKKERFSLILESASTNQTSMYLCASSLLGNSYNEQFFGPGTRLTVL.

The J gene is TRBJ2-2, the V gene TRBV30; D uncertain. Trimming pared 1 base from V and 5 bases from J, leaving 5 bases between. This CDR3 spans 12 amino acids. Germline CDR1 and CDR2: GTSNPN and SVGIG (reference sequence). The CDR3 here is CAWSGGTGELFF. As DNA, the CDR3 is TGTGCCTGGAGTGGTGGGACCGGGGAGCTGTTTTTT.

V and J are TRBV5-1 and TRBJ2-1, with 7 bases aligning to TRBD2. V lost 4 bases to trimming and J lost 3 bases; unmatched junction nucleotides: 7. The CDR3 length is 15 residues. CDR1 and CDR2 (germline): SGHRS, YFSETQ. The CDR3 here is CASSPDQRDYNEQFF. The CDR3 nucleotides are TGCGCCAGCAGCCCTGACCAGCGGGACTACAATGAGCAGTTCTTC.

This chain connects TRBV6-4 to TRBJ1-2; unclear D gene. From germline, CDR1 is MRHNA and CDR2 SNTAGT. V lost 0 bases and J lost 4, with 0 bases in between. The length of the CDR3 is 11 residues. The CDR3 reads CASSDSYGYTF. DNA of the CDR3: TGTGCCAGCAGTGACTCCTATGGCTACACCTTC.

The chain has TRBV4-1 and TRBJ2-3; D may correspond to TRBD1 or TRBD2 (5 bases each). Germline CDR1 MGHRA, CDR2 YSYEKL. V lost 4 bases to trimming and J lost 0 bases, with 20 bases between them. The CDR3 extends over 18 amino acids. As DNA, the CDR3 is TGCGCCAGCAGCCCCCGGGGCGCGGGTGAGCCTAGCACAGATACGCAGTATTTT. As protein: CASSPRGAGEPSTDTQYF.

The V call is TRBV29-1, the J call TRBJ1-1, with D tentatively TRBD1 (5 bases). V was cut by 7 bases and J by 0 bases, with 12 bases left in between. The CDR3 consists of 13 residues. CDR1 is SQVTM, CDR2 ANQGSEA, per germline. CDR3 loop: CSGVGGVNTEAFF. For the CDR3, the DNA is TGCAGCGGGGTTGGAGGGGTGAACACTGAAGCTTTCTTT. Using reference TRBV29-1 and TRBJ1-1 for the parts outside the CDR3, the full variable domain is SAVISQKPSRDICQRGTSLTIQCQVDSQVTMMFWYRQQPGQSLTLIATANQGSEATYESGFVIDKFPISRPNLTFSTLTVSNMSPEDSSIYLCSGVGGVNTEAFFGQGTRLTVV.

The V and J genes are TRBV29-1 and TRBJ2-1; TRBD1 matches 7 bases. V was pared by 6 bases and J by 5 bases, with 13 bases of the junction left unmatched. This CDR3 comprises 15 residues. Per germline, CDR1 SQVTM and CDR2 ANQGSEA. The chain's CDR3 is CSVQRSGQENNEQFF. The CDR3 DNA reads TGCAGCGTCCAGAGGTCCGGACAGGAAAACAATGAGCAGTTCTTC.

The chain uses TRBV15 and TRBJ2-2, with D unresolved. V lost 0 bases and J 3 bases, leaving 5 bases between the germline ends. This CDR3 is built from 14 residues. Germline values: CDR1 LNHNV, CDR2 YYDKDF (reference sequence). CDR3 amino acids: CATSRELYTGELFF. CDR3 bases: TGTGCCACCAGCAGAGAACTTTACACCGGGGAGCTGTTTTTT.

J is TRBJ2-1 and V is TRBV30; D is unclear. The CDR3 length is 16 residues. Germline CDR1 reads GTSNPN; CDR2 reads SVGIG (reference sequence). V lost 1 base and J lost 5, with 18 bases in between. CDR3 residues: CAWSGWWTRSNNEQFF. CDR3 nucleotides: TGTGCCTGGAGTGGATGGTGGACCCGAAGTAACAATGAGCAGTTCTTC.

V and J are TRBV25-1 and TRBJ2-7; D possibly uses TRBD1 or TRBD2 (6 bases each). The CDR3 runs 16 residues. Trimming left V 3 bases short and J 4 bases short, with 19 bases between. CDR1 and CDR2 (germline): MGHDK, SYGVNS. The CDR3 DNA reads TGTGCCAGCAGTGAGCAGGAGGGAAACAGGGCGTACGAGCAGTACTTC. This gives the protein CASSEQEGNRAYEQYF.

The gene calls are TRBV7-9 and TRBJ1-5; 7 nucleotides align to TRBD1. This CDR3 region has 15 residues. Germline V CDR1 and CDR2: SEHNR, FQNEAQ (reference sequence). V shed 1 base and J 7 bases; nucleotides not matched to a gene: 7. For the CDR3, the DNA is TGTGCCAGCAGCTTAGGGACAGGAGGGTCGCAGCCCCAGCATTTT. It specifies CASSLGTGGSQPQHF.

The chain has TRBV7-9 and TRBJ2-5; no firm D call. The V gene lost 5 bases and the J gene lost 5 bases, with 9 bases spanning the gap. This CDR3 has 12 amino acids. The V gene's germline CDR1 is SEHNR and CDR2 FQNEAQ (reference sequence). This CDR3 reads CASSEFRETQYF. For the CDR3, the DNA is TGTGCCAGCAGCGAGTTTAGGGAGACCCAGTACTTC.

The genes are TRBV18 and TRBJ2-7; perhaps TRBD1 as D (6 bases). The germline gives CDR1 KGHSH, CDR2 LQKENI. The CDR3 length is 16 residues. Trimming removed 2 bases from V and 0 bases from J, with 14 bases in between. The CDR3 here is CASSPTTGPSSYEQYF. CDR3 DNA: TGTGCCAGCTCACCAACGACAGGACCGAGCTCCTACGAGCAGTACTTC.

V and J are TRBV29-1 and TRBJ1-2; 7 bases match TRBD1. After removal of 5 bases from V and 4 bases from J, the junction contained 10 bases not matched to a gene. This CDR3 spans 14 amino acids. The V gene's germline CDR1 is SQVTM and CDR2 ANQGSEA. The CDR3 loop reads CSVPSGQAAYGYTF. The DNA for the CDR3 is TGCAGCGTTCCCTCAGGACAGGCGGCCTATGGCTACACCTTC.

The chain recombines TRBV15 with TRBJ2-7, with no clear D. The CDR3 runs to 13 residues. Germline V gene sequence: CDR1 LNHNV, CDR2 YYDKDF (reference sequence). V was pared by 0 bases and J by 7 bases, with 10 bases between. CDR3 bases: TGTGCCACCAGCAGAGACTCCCTAGTTGAGCAGTACTTC. Residues: CATSRDSLVEQYF.